The next 10 T cell receptor beta chains were all read from a single sample in a study of CD8 T cells in ankylosing spondylitis. TCRdb reprocessed the 5' RACE reads with MiXCR, giving one entry per CDR3 protein. Of approximately 540,000 distinct CDR3 sequences detected, roughly 13% appear once; the ten largest clones hold over 6.5%. For these receptors, no antigen is known. Notes on the study in general: A TCR beta motif made of fewer than ten highly homologous variants seemed typical of ankylosing spondylitis blood.

Sequencing used blood, either unsorted or a sorted T cell fraction (not recorded which). These receptors were collected from a male donor with ankylosing spondylitis.

The table lists this clonotype with many counts. The chain employs TRBV11-2 and TRBJ2-5; 12 positions agree with TRBD2. J lost 2 bases, V lost 3 bases, and 10 bases had no gene match. CDR1 and CDR2 (germline): SGHAT, FQNNGV. The length of the CDR3 is 18 residues. CDR3 loop: CASSFQPSGRAWQETQYF. The CDR3 region has the DNA TGTGCCAGCAGCTTTCAGCCTAGCGGGAGGGCCTGGCAAGAGACCCAGTACTTC.

Ten or more counts support this clonotype. V gene TRBV12-3 or TRBV12-4 combines with J gene TRBJ1-1; perhaps TRBD1 as D (5 bases). The germline V and J ends were trimmed by 6 bases and 7 bases, with 9 bases remaining between them. CDR3 size: 11 residues. The CDR3 loop reads CASSWGSEAFF. The CDR3 nucleotides read TGTGCCAGCAGCTGGGGCAGTGAAGCTTTCTTT.

This clonotype was recorded at least ten times. This rearrangement joins TRBV15 to TRBJ1-1, with 7 bases identical to TRBD1. CDR3 length equals 15 residues. The trim removed 0 bases at V and 7 bases at J, leaving 8 bases unmatched. Per germline, CDR1 LNHNV and CDR2 YYDKDF (reference sequence). The CDR3 DNA is TGTGCCACCAGCAGAGATCGAGGGGGCGTGGGTGAAGCTTTCTTT. Its translation: CATSRDRGGVGEAFF.

The V and J genes are TRBV20-1 and TRBJ2-7; D is possibly TRBD2 (5 bases). V was shortened by 6 bases and J by 1 base, with 13 bases between the two germline ends. The CDR3 loop spans 13 amino acids. Germline CDR1 is DFQATT and CDR2 is SNEGSKA (reference sequence). DNA for the CDR3: TGCAGTGCCCGGGCGTGGAGGTCCTACGAGCAGTACTTC. It translates to CSARAWRSYEQYF.

This clonotype was seen a handful of times. V and J are TRBV29-1 and TRBJ1-1; 7 nucleotides line up with TRBD1. CDR3 size: 12 residues. Germline V gene data show CDR1 as SQVTM and CDR2 as ANQGSEA. Trimming took 4 bases from V and 4 from J; bases not matched to a gene: 3. The CDR3 DNA reads TGCAGCGTTGTACAGGGGCCCACTGAAGCTTTCTTT. It specifies CSVVQGPTEAFF. Combining the CDR3 with reference TRBV29-1 and TRBJ1-1 gives the whole variable domain SAVISQKPSRDICQRGTSLTIQCQVDSQVTMMFWYRQQPGQSLTLIATANQGSEATYESGFVIDKFPISRPNLTFSTLTVSNMSPEDSSIYLCSVVQGPTEAFFGQGTRLTVV.

The chain couples TRBV7-9 to TRBJ1-2, with 7 bases aligning to TRBD1. Germline V gives CDR1 SEHNR, CDR2 FQNEAQ (reference sequence). CDR3 length equals 14 residues. V shed 3 bases, J shed 7 bases, and the junction held 8 bases outside the gene matches. The CDR3 DNA reads TGTGCCAGCAGCTTCCCCGGGACAGTCGGTGGCTACACCTTC. Its translation is CASSFPGTVGGYTF. Combining the CDR3 with reference TRBV7-9 and TRBJ1-2 gives the whole variable domain DTGVSQNPRHKITKRGQNVTFRCDPISEHNRLYWYRQTLGQGPEFLTYFQNEAQLEKSRLLSDRFSAERPKGSFSTLEIQRTEQGDSAMYLCASSFPGTVGGYTFGSGTRLTVV.

In its sample, this clonotype was seen a few times. This rearrangement joins TRBV4-1 to TRBJ1-5; unclear D gene. V was cut by 2 bases and J by 5 bases, with 4 bases left in between. The CDR3 sequence is 12 residues long. The germline V gene encodes CDR1 MGHRA and CDR2 YSYEKL. CDR3 amino acids: CASSQPDQPQHF. The DNA of the CDR3 is TGCGCCAGCAGCCAACCCGATCAGCCCCAGCATTTT.

This clonotype has only a few counts. The chain carries TRBV3-1 and TRBJ1-6; a possible D gene is TRBD1 (5 bases). CDR1 is LGHDT and CDR2 is YNNKEL in the germline V gene (reference sequence). With 1 base removed from V and 10 bases from J, the gap between germline ends came to 20 bases. This CDR3 region has 17 residues. Here the CDR3 reads CASSQVRGAWGRSPLHF. CDR3 nucleotide sequence: TGTGCCAGCAGCCAAGTCAGAGGGGCGTGGGGTCGATCACCCCTCCACTTT.

This clonotype occurred a few times. The chain links TRBV7-2 to TRBJ2-3; no clear D. The germline V gene encodes CDR1 SGHTA and CDR2 FQGNSA. The CDR3 sequence is 14 residues long. Trimming left V 1 base short and J 2 bases short, with 7 bases between. DNA for the CDR3: TGTGCCAGCAGCTTAGTTCCCTACACAGATACGCAGTATTTT. As protein: CASSLVPYTDTQYF.

This clonotype was seen a handful of times. V usage is TRBV5-5 and J usage is TRBJ2-5; no clear D gene. V lost 0 bases and J lost 5, with 11 bases in between. Germline loops: CDR1 SGHKS, CDR2 YYEKEE (reference sequence). The CDR3 consists of 14 residues. The CDR3 sequence is CASSLASARETQYF. CDR3 bases: TGTGCCAGCAGCTTGGCGTCTGCGCGGGAGACCCAGTACTTC.